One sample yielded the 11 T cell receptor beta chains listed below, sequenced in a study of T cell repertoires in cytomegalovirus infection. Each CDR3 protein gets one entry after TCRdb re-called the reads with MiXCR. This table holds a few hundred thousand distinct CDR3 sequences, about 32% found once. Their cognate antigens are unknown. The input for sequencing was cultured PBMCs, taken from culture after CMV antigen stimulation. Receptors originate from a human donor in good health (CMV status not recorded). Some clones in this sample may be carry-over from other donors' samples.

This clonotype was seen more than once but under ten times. The CDR3 loop is CASREGRGSYNEQFF. The CDR3, as DNA: TGTGCCAGCAGGGAGGGCAGGGGCTCCTACAATGAGCAGTTCTTC. The chain carries TRBV7-9 and TRBJ2-1; D possibly uses TRBD1 or TRBD2 (6 bases each). The V and J ends lost 6 bases and 0 bases respectively, with 12 bases between them. Per the germline V gene, CDR1 is SEHNR and CDR2 is FQNEAQ (reference sequence). CDR3 size: 15 residues.

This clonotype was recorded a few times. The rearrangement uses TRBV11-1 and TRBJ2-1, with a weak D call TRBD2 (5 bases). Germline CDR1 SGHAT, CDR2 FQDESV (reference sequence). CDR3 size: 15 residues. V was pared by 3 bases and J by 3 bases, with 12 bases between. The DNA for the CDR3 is TGTGCCAGCAGCTTTGTTCGGGATAACTACAATGAGCAGTTCTTC. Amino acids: CASSFVRDNYNEQFF.

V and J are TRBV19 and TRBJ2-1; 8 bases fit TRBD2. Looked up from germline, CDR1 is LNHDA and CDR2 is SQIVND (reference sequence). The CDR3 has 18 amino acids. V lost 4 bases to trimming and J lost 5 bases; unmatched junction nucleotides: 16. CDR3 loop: CASSKLPGGVNSDNEQFF. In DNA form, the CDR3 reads TGTGCCAGTAGTAAACTGCCGGGAGGGGTGAATTCAGACAATGAGCAGTTCTTC.

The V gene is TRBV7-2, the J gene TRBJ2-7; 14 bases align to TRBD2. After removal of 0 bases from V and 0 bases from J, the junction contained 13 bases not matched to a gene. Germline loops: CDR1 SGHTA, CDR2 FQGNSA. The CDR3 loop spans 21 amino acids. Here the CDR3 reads CASSLALSTPGLAGVSYEQYF. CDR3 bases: TGTGCCAGCAGCTTAGCATTATCCACCCCGGGACTAGCGGGAGTCTCCTACGAGCAGTACTTC.

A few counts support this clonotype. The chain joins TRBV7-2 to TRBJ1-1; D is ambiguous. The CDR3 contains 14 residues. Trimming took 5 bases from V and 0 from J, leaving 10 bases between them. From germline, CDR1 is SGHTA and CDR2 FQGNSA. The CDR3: CASSARWVNTEAFF. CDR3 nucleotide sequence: TGTGCCAGCAGCGCTAGGTGGGTGAACACTGAAGCTTTCTTT.

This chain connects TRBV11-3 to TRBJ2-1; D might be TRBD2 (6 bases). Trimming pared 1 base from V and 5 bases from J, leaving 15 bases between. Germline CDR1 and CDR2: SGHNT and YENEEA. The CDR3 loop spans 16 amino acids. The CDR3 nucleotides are TGTGCCAGCAGCTTAGTCCTAGCGAGAAACAACAATGAGCAGTTCTTC. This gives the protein CASSLVLARNNNEQFF.

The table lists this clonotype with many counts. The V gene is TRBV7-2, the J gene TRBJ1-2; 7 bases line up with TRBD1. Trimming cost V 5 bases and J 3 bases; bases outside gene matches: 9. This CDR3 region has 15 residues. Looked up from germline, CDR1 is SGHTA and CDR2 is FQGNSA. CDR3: CASSKGGPLDYGYTF. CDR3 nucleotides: TGTGCCAGCAGCAAAGGGGGCCCATTGGACTATGGCTACACCTTC.

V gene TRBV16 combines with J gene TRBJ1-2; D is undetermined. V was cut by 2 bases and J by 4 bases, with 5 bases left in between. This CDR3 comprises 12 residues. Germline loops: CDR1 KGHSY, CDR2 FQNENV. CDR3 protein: CASSQEVYGYTF. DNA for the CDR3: TGTGCCAGCAGCCAAGAGGTCTATGGCTACACCTTC. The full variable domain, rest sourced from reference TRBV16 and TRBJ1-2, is GEEVAQTPKHLVRGEGQKAKLYCAPIKGHSYVFWYQQVLKNEFKFLISFQNENVFDETGMPKERFSAKCLPNSPCSLEIQATKLEDSAVYFCASSQEVYGYTFGSGTRLTVV.

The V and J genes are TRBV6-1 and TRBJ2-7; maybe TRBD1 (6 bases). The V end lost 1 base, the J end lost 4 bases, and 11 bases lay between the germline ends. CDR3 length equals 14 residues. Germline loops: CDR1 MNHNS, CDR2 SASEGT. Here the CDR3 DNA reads TGTGCCAGCAGTGAAGGGAACAGGGCGTACGAGCAGTACGTC. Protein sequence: CASSEGNRAYEQYV.

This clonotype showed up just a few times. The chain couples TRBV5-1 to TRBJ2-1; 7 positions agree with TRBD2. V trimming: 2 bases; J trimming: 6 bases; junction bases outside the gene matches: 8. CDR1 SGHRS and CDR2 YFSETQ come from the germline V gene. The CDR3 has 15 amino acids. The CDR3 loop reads CASSFGREGSNEQFF. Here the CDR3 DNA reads TGCGCCAGCAGCTTTGGGAGGGAGGGGAGCAATGAGCAGTTCTTC.

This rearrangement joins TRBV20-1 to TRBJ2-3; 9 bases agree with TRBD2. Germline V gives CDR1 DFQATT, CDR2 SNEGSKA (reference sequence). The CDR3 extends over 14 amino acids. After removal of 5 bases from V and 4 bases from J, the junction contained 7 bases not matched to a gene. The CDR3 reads CSAPLAGLPDTQYF. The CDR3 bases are TGCAGTGCTCCGCTAGCGGGGCTTCCAGATACGCAGTATTTT.